The 32 T cell receptor beta chains below all came from one sample that was sequenced in a study of T cell responses to AZD1222 COVID-19 vaccine (dated by TCRdb to the early 2020s). In the paper's terms, the time point label means: about 28 days (+/-7) after the second vaccine dose. Receptor amplification or capture employed the immunoSEQ multiplex PCR assay. This immuneACCESS table, as held by TCRdb, lists in-frame sequences with V and J called but not all clones. Of the missing ones, under half trace to an unresolved V gene in checked studies; the others have no known cause. The sample records approximately 180,000 clones, 88% of which are singletons. The top ten hold 20% to 30% of the sample. The source was peripheral blood, collected 28 days after the second AZD1222 dose. Receptor source: an adult who received the AZD1222 COVID-19 vaccine.

The chain's CDR3 is CSVRRTGYQETQYF. The CDR3 DNA sequence: TGCAGCGTTAGACGGACGGGGTACCAAGAGACCCAGTACTTC. J is TRBJ2-5 and V is TRBV29-1; perhaps TRBD2 as D (5 bases). The length of the CDR3 is 14 residues. Germline V lookup: CDR1 SQVTM, CDR2 ANQGSEA. V lost 5 bases and J lost 0, with 13 bases in between.

This clone has a single count. The limits of the CDR3 on the DNA are not certain, so only TCRdb's listed CDR3 is given. The V gene is TRBV29-1, the J gene TRBJ1-4; the DNA was not used to check the table's D call, TRBD1. In germline, CDR1 is SQVTM, CDR2 ANQGSEA. The CDR3 spans 14 residues, counting both ends. The CDR3 reads CSVAPGTSNEKLFF.

The genes are TRBV7-9 and TRBJ2-7, with D hard to call. Germline V gene sequence: CDR1 SEHNR, CDR2 FQNEAQ (reference sequence). The length of the CDR3 is 14 residues. Trimming took 0 bases from V and 3 from J, leaving 9 bases between them. Here the CDR3 DNA reads TGTGCCAGCAGCTTAGCGACCCTATACTACGAGCAGTACTTC. Translated: CASSLATLYYEQYF. Variable domain in full (rest from reference TRBV7-9 and TRBJ2-7): DTGVSQNPRHKITKRGQNVTFRCDPISEHNRLYWYRQTLGQGPEFLTYFQNEAQLEKSRLLSDRFSAERPKGSFSTLEIQRTEQGDSAMYLCASSLATLYYEQYFGPGTRLTVT.

There are a few counts of this clone. The genes are TRBV6-5 and TRBJ2-1; perhaps TRBD2 as D (6 bases). The V and J ends lost 6 bases and 5 bases respectively, with 14 bases between them. CDR1 is MNHEY, CDR2 SVGAGI, per germline. CDR3 size: 14 residues. The CDR3 is CASSTLGGHNEQFF. DNA for the CDR3: TGTGCCAGCAGCACGCTGGGAGGCCACAATGAGCAGTTCTTC.

The genes are TRBV5-8 and TRBJ1-5; 7 nucleotides align to TRBD1. The CDR3 is made up of 15 amino acids. The junction had 7 bases not matched to a gene; V was cut back by 0 bases and J by 7 bases. Per the germline V gene, CDR1 is SGHTS and CDR2 is YDEGEE. The CDR3 DNA reads as TGTGCCAGCAGCTTGGGCGACAGGGTAGAACAGCCCCAGCATTTT. Amino acids: CASSLGDRVEQPQHF.

A single count supports this clone. The rearrangement joins TRBV5-1 to TRBJ1-4, with TRBD1 matching over 7 bases. The CDR3 extends over 13 amino acids. Trimming at V came to 7 bases and at J to 3 bases, leaving 3 bases not matched to a gene. The germline CDR1 and CDR2 sequences are SGHRS and YFSETQ. CDR3 residues: CASRQGANEKLFF. Here the CDR3 DNA reads TGCGCCAGCCGACAGGGAGCTAATGAAAAACTGTTTTTT.

This clone occurred once. V and J are TRBV5-1 and TRBJ1-2; TRBD1 might be the D (6 bases). Per germline, CDR1 SGHRS and CDR2 YFSETQ. The CDR3 sequence is 16 residues long. V was cut by 0 bases and J by 6 bases, with 18 bases left in between. CDR3 in DNA: TGCGCCAGCAGCTTGGAACCCGGGGGAGGGGGAGATGGCTACACCTTC. Translating gives CASSLEPGGGGDGYTF.

The chain recombines TRBV3-1 (or the pseudogene TRBV3-2) with TRBJ2-2; D unclear. Trimming took 0 bases from V and 7 from J, leaving 12 bases between them. The CDR3 totals 15 residues. In germline, CDR1 is LGHDT, CDR2 YNNKEL (reference sequence). The CDR3 sequence is CASSQDGTSSGELFF. In DNA form, the CDR3 reads TGTGCCAGCAGCCAAGATGGAACTTCAAGCGGGGAGCTGTTTTTT.

The rearrangement uses TRBV30 and TRBJ1-1; the D is unclear. The CDR3 extends over 12 amino acids. Germline-derived CDR1 and CDR2 are GTSNPN and SVGIG (reference sequence). V was trimmed by 4 bases and J by 5 bases, leaving 11 bases between them. CDR3 loop: CAWKAQRTEAFF. The CDR3 coding sequence is TGTGCCTGGAAGGCCCAGAGGACTGAAGCTTTCTTT.

This chain connects TRBV30 to TRBJ1-4; 9 bases are a match to TRBD1. From germline, CDR1 is GTSNPN and CDR2 SVGIG (reference sequence). This CDR3 contains 11 residues. Trimming cost V 7 bases and J 15 bases; bases outside gene matches: 9. CDR3 in amino acids: CAFSTGGLVFF. The CDR3 region has the DNA TGTGCCTTCTCGACAGGGGGACTGGTGTTTTTT.

The rearrangement joins TRBV4-3 to TRBJ2-5; 8 bases fit TRBD1. The CDR3 is 17 residues long. Germline V CDR1 and CDR2: LGHNA, YSLEER. V shed 0 bases, J shed 5 bases, and the junction held 11 bases outside the gene matches. DNA for the CDR3: TGCGCCAGCAGCCAAGATAGAGGCAGGGGGCTGGACGAGACCCAGTACTTC. This codes for CASSQDRGRGLDETQYF.

V usage is TRBV6-5 and J usage is TRBJ1-5, with TRBD1 identical over 10 bases. Germline V gene data show CDR1 as MNHEY and CDR2 as SVGAGI. The CDR3 is 14 amino acids. With V trimmed by 7 bases and J by 6 bases, 6 bases remained unmatched. The CDR3 DNA reads TGTGCCAGCACGGAGACAGGGGGCTTTCAGCCCCAGCATTTT. Protein product: CASTETGGFQPQHF.

V and J are TRBV7-2 and TRBJ2-7; TRBD2 matches at 8 bases. Germline V gives CDR1 SGHTA, CDR2 FQGNSA. V dropped 5 bases and J dropped 0; count of bases not matched to a gene: 6. The CDR3 contains 15 residues. The CDR3 loop is CASSTTSGSSYEQYF. The CDR3 coding sequence is TGTGCCAGCAGCACCACTAGCGGAAGCTCCTACGAGCAGTACTTC.

V is TRBV27 and J is TRBJ2-3; 7 nucleotides align to TRBD1. CDR3 size: 13 residues. V shed 7 bases and J 1 base; nucleotides not matched to a gene: 2. Germline V gene lookup returns CDR1 MNHEY and CDR2 SMNVEV (reference sequence). The CDR3: CASNRGGTDTQYF. DNA of the CDR3: TGTGCCAGCAACAGGGGCGGCACAGATACGCAGTATTTT.

V usage is TRBV28 and J usage is TRBJ1-3, with TRBD1 identical over 8 bases. V shed 3 bases, J shed 3 bases, and the junction held 13 bases outside the gene matches. Germline-derived CDR1 and CDR2 are MDHEN and SYDVKM. There are 18 residues in the CDR3. This chain's CDR3 is CASSFQGQGRTGGNTIYF. The CDR3 DNA is TGTGCCAGCAGTTTTCAAGGACAGGGTAGGACGGGTGGAAACACCATATATTTT.

The chain uses TRBV5-4 and TRBJ1-1; TRBD1 agrees at 8 bases. J was trimmed by 7 bases and V by 1 base; bases with no gene match: 18. The V gene's germline CDR1 is SGHNT and CDR2 YYREEE (reference sequence). CDR3 length: 18 residues. For the CDR3, the DNA is TGTGCCAGCAGCTTGTCCGTCCGGACAGGGCGGGGGAATTTTGAAGCTTTCTTT. Protein sequence: CASSLSVRTGRGNFEAFF.

The J gene is TRBJ2-5, the V gene TRBV15; D may be TRBD1 or TRBD2 (6 bases each). Germline assignment: CDR1 LNHNV and CDR2 YYDKDF (reference sequence). V was shortened by 0 bases and J by 5 bases, with 13 bases between the two germline ends. CDR3 length: 15 residues. The chain's CDR3 is CATSRDSGAWETQYF. The CDR3 DNA reads as TGTGCCACCAGCAGAGATTCGGGGGCTTGGGAGACCCAGTACTTC.

The J gene is TRBJ2-7, the V gene TRBV28; weak D call: TRBD2 (6 bases). CDR3 length equals 15 residues. Trimming pared 8 bases from V and 0 bases from J, leaving 17 bases between. From germline, CDR1 is MDHEN and CDR2 SYDVKM. The CDR3 coding sequence is TGTGCCAGCCAAGGTTCAGGGACTGGCTCCTACGAGCAGTACTTC. Encoded protein: CASQGSGTGSYEQYF.

This clone was picked up one time. The chain has TRBV2 and TRBJ1-6, with TRBD1 matching over 9 bases. V was pared by 7 bases and J by 10 bases, with 8 bases of the junction left unmatched. From germline, CDR1 is SNHLY and CDR2 FYNNEI. This CDR3 contains 14 residues. As DNA, the CDR3 is TGTGCCAGCAAGGACAGGGGCATTGGGTCACCCCTCCACTTT. This codes for CASKDRGIGSPLHF.

The rearrangement links TRBV23-1 to TRBJ2-7; possibly TRBD1 or TRBD2 for D (5 bases each). TRBV23-1 is identified as an open reading frame with a role that is uncertain. CDR3 size: 13 residues. Deletions cut 0 bases from V and 5 bases from J, with 8 bases between. The CDR3 protein is CASSQSRGHEQYF. The CDR3 DNA reads as TGCGCCAGCAGTCAATCCCGGGGCCACGAGCAGTACTTC.

This clone appeared a single time. The chain carries TRBV18 and TRBJ2-1; 8 nucleotides agree with TRBD2. In germline, CDR1 is KGHSH, CDR2 LQKENI. J lost 5 bases, V lost 2 bases, and 5 bases had no gene match. The CDR3 is 15 residues long. The CDR3 reads CASSPNSGINNEQFF. The CDR3 DNA reads TGTGCCAGCTCACCAAATAGCGGGATAAACAATGAGCAGTTCTTC.

This rearrangement joins TRBV2 to TRBJ2-7; TRBD1 matches at 10 bases. Germline-derived CDR1 and CDR2 are SNHLY and FYNNEI. J was trimmed by 0 bases and V by 6 bases; bases with no gene match: 5. CDR3 length: 15 residues. In nucleotides, the CDR3 is TGTGCCAGCAGCGACCGGGACAGGGGCTCCTACGAGCAGTACTTC. Amino acid sequence: CASSDRDRGSYEQYF.

V usage is TRBV24-1 and J usage is TRBJ1-2, with D perhaps TRBD1 (6 bases). Germline lookup yields CDR1 KGHDR and CDR2 SFDVKD. The CDR3 has 14 residues. With 4 bases removed from V and 2 bases from J, the gap between germline ends came to 10 bases. The chain's CDR3 is CATSESGQNYGYTF. CDR3 nucleotide sequence: TGTGCCACCAGTGAGTCGGGACAAAACTATGGCTACACCTTC.

The J gene is TRBJ2-1, the V gene TRBV5-1; tentatively, D is TRBD1 or TRBD2 (5 bases each). The germline V gene encodes CDR1 SGHRS and CDR2 YFSETQ. The CDR3 covers 17 residues. Trimming stripped 0 bases from V and 0 bases from J, with 13 bases between. The DNA for the CDR3 is TGCGCCAGCAGCTTGGACCCCACCGGGACCTCCTACAATGAGCAGTTCTTC. This translates into CASSLDPTGTSYNEQFF. Complete variable domain (other parts from reference TRBV5-1 and TRBJ2-1): KAGVTQTPRYLIKTRGQQVTLSCSPISGHRSVSWYQQTPGQGLQFLFEYFSETQRNKGNFPGRFSGRQFSNSRSEMNVSTLELGDSALYLCASSLDPTGTSYNEQFFGPGTRLTVL.

This clone was seen more than once but under ten times. The rearrangement uses TRBV27 and TRBJ1-6, with a possible D match to TRBD1 (5 bases). V dropped 3 bases and J dropped 7 bases, with 10 bases sitting between them. The germline V gene has CDR1 MNHEY and CDR2 SMNVEV (reference sequence). The length of the CDR3 is 14 residues. Written as DNA, the CDR3 is TGTGCCAGCAGTTTTCAGGGAAAAAATTCACCCCTCCACTTT. This sequence encodes CASSFQGKNSPLHF.

The V call is TRBV19, the J call TRBJ1-3; 7 bases map to TRBD1. J was trimmed by 3 bases and V by 9 bases; bases with no gene match: 2. From germline, CDR1 is LNHDA and CDR2 SQIVND (reference sequence). This CDR3 is 12 amino acids long. The DNA for the CDR3 is TGTGCCAGCCGGGACAGTGGAAACACCATATATTTT. Its translation is CASRDSGNTIYF.

As DNA, the CDR3 is TGTGCCAGCAGCTCGGGACGGAGCTCCTACAATGAGCAGTTCTTC. Protein product: CASSSGRSSYNEQFF. This sequence joins TRBV7-9 and TRBJ2-1; D possibly matches TRBD1 or TRBD2 (5 bases each). The CDR3 loop spans 15 amino acids. Germline values: CDR1 SEHNR, CDR2 FQNEAQ (reference sequence). V dropped 4 bases and J dropped 0 bases, with 10 bases sitting between them.

The chain combines TRBV6-2 or TRBV6-3 with TRBJ2-1; D is uncertain. CDR1 is MNHEY and CDR2 is SVGEGT in the germline V gene. Trimming stripped 3 bases from V and 0 bases from J, with 9 bases between. This CDR3 spans 15 amino acids. CDR3 DNA sequence: TGTGCCAGCAGTTATCGCGGCAGCTCCTACAATGAGCAGTTCTTC. Protein sequence: CASSYRGSSYNEQFF.

This clone is a singleton in its sample. The J gene is TRBJ1-2, the V gene TRBV27; D is undetermined. The CDR3 extends over 13 amino acids. From germline, CDR1 is MNHEY and CDR2 SMNVEV (reference sequence). With 4 bases removed from V and 7 bases from J, the gap between germline ends came to 13 bases. CDR3 residues: CASSSLIQRGYTF. The CDR3 nucleotides read TGTGCCAGCAGTTCTTTAATTCAGCGTGGCTACACCTTC.

This chain connects TRBV11-2 to TRBJ2-7; 8 bases fit TRBD1. The germline gives CDR1 SGHAT, CDR2 FQNNGV. J gave up 6 bases and V 1 base, and 11 bases lay outside the gene matches. The CDR3 consists of 16 residues. This CDR3 reads CASSLGQGASVLEQYF. CDR3 nucleotide sequence: TGTGCCAGCAGCTTAGGCCAGGGGGCGTCGGTGCTCGAGCAGTACTTC. Combining the CDR3 with reference TRBV11-2 and TRBJ2-7 gives the whole variable domain EAGVAQSPRYKIIEKRQSVAFWCNPISGHATLYWYQQILGQGPKLLIQFQNNGVVDDSQLPKDRFSAERLKGVDSTLKIQPAKLEDSAVYLCASSLGQGASVLEQYFGPGTRLTVT.

The chain links TRBV28 to TRBJ1-5; D is possibly TRBD1 (5 bases). CDR3 size: 15 residues. Germline CDR1 is MDHEN and CDR2 is SYDVKM. The V gene lost 6 bases and the J gene lost 3 bases, with 15 bases spanning the gap. The CDR3 loop is CASRSGSLINQPQHF. As DNA, the CDR3 is TGTGCCAGCAGGTCAGGGTCCCTAATCAATCAGCCCCAGCATTTT.

The chain carries TRBV6-5 and TRBJ1-1; TRBD1 matches at 7 bases. Germline trimming cut 4 bases from V and 2 bases from J; bases unmatched to any gene: 7. CDR1 is MNHEY, CDR2 SVGAGI, per germline. This CDR3 has 15 residues. The CDR3 DNA follows: TGTGCCAGCAGTTCTACGGGACAGTTTAACACTGAAGCTTTCTTT. It codes for CASSSTGQFNTEAFF.